This T cell receptor (beta chain) was captured in a study of T cell repertoires in cytomegalovirus infection. About the study: Both recently identified HLA-C-restricted and well-studied HLA-B-restricted CMV epitopes were used in the study.

TCRdb called the reads again in MiXCR, with one record for every CDR3 protein. The sample includes roughly 200,000 distinct CDR3 sequences, 30% to 45% seen only once; the top ten take 59%. V was clipped by 4 bases and J by 4 bases; unmatched bases: 11. The CDR3 runs 16 residues. Looked up from germline, CDR1 is SGHTA and CDR2 is FQGTGA. This clonotype was recorded at least ten times. Its antigen is not identified. Sequences were derived from CD8+ T cells from cultured PBMCs, sampled from culture after CMV antigen stimulation. The source of this sequence is a human donor in good health (CMV status not recorded). Some clones in this sample may be carry-over from other donors' samples. The chain uses TRBV7-3 and TRBJ2-3; 7 bases map to TRBD2. The CDR3 is CASSSQSSGYSDTQYF. CDR3 DNA sequence: TGTGCCAGCAGCTCCCAATCTAGCGGCTACTCAGATACGCAGTATTTT.